The clone carrying this T cell receptor beta chain was seen repeatedly, ten times or more. What it recognizes is unknown. The data are from a study of early T cells in non-severe SARS-CoV-2 infection. The overall study: It was bulk RNA from unsorted whole blood that was sequenced, and the chains were unpaired.

Molecules of cDNA were individually given unique molecular identifiers that were attached to them. From the 5' RACE reads, TCRdb called clonotypes with MiXCR, one entry per CDR3 protein. The sample has around 19,000 distinct CDR3 sequences, approximately 4.3% seen once. The study's findings and limits: The study's VDJdb matching favored anti-spike CD8 responses and missed private and CD4 specificities.

What was sequenced was whole blood. The clonotype was recovered from an adult who was a healthcare worker with PCR-confirmed SARS-CoV-2 infection or an uninfected control (not recorded which).

The CDR3 bases are TGTGCCAGCAGCTTAGGACCCCCACTGAACACTGAAGCTTTCTTT. Its translation: CASSLGPPLNTEAFF. The chain links TRBV13 to TRBJ1-1; D gene unclear. The CDR3 is made up of 15 amino acids. Trimming removed 0 bases at V and 0 bases at J, with 8 bases between. CDR1 is PRHDT and CDR2 is FYEKMQ in the germline V gene (reference sequence). Looking up the rest from reference TRBV13 and TRBJ1-1 gives the full variable domain: AAGVIQSPRHLIKEKRETATLKCYPIPRHDTVYWYQQGPGQDPQFLISFYEKMQSDKGSIPDRFSAQQFSDYHSELNMSSLELGDSALYFCASSLGPPLNTEAFFGQGTRLTVV.